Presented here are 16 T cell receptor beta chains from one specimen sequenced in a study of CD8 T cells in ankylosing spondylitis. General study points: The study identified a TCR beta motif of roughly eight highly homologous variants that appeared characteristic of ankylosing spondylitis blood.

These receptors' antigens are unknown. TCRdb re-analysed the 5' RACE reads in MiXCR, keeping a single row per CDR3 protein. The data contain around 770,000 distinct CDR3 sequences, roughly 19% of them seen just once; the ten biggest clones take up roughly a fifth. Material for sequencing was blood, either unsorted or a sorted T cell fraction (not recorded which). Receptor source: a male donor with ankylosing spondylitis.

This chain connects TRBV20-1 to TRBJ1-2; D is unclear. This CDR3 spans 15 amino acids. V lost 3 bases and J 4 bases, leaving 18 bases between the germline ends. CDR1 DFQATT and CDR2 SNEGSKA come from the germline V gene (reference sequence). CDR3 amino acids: CSAREPLGGGYGYTF. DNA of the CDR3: TGCAGTGCTAGGGAACCACTCGGAGGAGGCTATGGCTACACCTTC.

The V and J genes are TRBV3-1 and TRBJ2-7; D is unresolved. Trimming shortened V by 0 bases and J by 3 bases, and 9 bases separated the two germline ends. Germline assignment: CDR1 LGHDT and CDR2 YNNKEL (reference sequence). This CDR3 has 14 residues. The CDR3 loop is CASSQDSGYYEQYF. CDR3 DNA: TGTGCCAGCAGCCAAGATTCCGGTTACTACGAGCAGTACTTC.

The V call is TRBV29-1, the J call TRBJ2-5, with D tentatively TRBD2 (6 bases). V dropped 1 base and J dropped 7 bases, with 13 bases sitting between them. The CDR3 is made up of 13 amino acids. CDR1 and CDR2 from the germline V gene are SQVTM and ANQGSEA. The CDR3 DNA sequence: TGCAGCGTTGAAGGGGGAGGTTTGGGGACCCAGTACTTC. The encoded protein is CSVEGGGLGTQYF.

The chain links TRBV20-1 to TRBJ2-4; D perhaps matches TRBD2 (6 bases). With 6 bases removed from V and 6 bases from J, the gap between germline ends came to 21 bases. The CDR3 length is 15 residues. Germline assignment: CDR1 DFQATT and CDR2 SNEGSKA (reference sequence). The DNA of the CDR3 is TGCAGTGCCGTTGGGGGGACCGGTCCTAGAAACATTCAGTACTTC. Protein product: CSAVGGTGPRNIQYF.

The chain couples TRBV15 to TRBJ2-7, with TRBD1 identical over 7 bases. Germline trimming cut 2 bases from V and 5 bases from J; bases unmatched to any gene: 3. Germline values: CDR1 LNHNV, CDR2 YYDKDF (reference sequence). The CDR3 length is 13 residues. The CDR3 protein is CATSRITGDEQYF. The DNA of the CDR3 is TGTGCCACCAGCAGAATTACAGGGGACGAGCAGTACTTC.

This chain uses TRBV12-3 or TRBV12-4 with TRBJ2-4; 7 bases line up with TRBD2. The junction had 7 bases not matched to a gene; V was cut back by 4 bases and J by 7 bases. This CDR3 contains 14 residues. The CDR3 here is CASSWGGRENIQYF. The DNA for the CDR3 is TGTGCCAGCAGTTGGGGGGGGAGAGAGAACATTCAGTACTTC.

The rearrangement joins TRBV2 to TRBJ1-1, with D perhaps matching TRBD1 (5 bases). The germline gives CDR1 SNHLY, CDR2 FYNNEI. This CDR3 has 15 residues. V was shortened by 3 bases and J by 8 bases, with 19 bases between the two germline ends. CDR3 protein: CASSDEKQVIIEAFF. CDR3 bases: TGTGCCAGCAGTGACGAAAAACAGGTTATCATAGAAGCTTTCTTT.

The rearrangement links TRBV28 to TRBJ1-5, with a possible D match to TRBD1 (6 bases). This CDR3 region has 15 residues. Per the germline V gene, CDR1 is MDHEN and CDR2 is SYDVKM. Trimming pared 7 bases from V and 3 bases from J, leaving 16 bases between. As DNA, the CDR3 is TGTGCCAGCAAGCCGGAGACAGGTTTCAATCAGCCCCAGCATTTT. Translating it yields CASKPETGFNQPQHF. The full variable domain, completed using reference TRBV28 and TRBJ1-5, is DVKVTQSSRYLVKRTGEKVFLECVQDMDHENMFWYRQDPGLGLRLIYFSYDVKMKEKGDIPEGYSVSREKKERFSLILESASTNQTSMYLCASKPETGFNQPQHFGDGTRLSIL.

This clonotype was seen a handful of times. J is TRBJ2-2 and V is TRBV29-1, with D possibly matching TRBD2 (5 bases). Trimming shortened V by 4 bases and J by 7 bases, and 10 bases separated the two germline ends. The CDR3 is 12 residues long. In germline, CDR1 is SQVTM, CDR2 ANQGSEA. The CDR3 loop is CSVGGSGGELFF. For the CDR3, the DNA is TGCAGCGTTGGTGGGAGTGGCGGGGAGCTGTTTTTT.

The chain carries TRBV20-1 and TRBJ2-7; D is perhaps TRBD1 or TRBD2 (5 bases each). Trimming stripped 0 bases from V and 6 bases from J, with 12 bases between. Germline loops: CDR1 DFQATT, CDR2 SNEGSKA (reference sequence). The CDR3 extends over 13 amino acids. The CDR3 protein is CSARDAGGREQYF. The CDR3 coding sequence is TGCAGTGCTAGAGATGCTGGGGGACGCGAGCAGTACTTC.

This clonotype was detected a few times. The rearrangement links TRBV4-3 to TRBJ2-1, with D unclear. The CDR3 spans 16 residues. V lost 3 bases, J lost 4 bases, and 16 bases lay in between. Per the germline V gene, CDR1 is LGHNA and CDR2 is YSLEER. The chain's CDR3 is CASSQGIMPLYNEQFF. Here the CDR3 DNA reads TGCGCCAGCAGCCAGGGCATCATGCCCCTATACAATGAGCAGTTCTTC.

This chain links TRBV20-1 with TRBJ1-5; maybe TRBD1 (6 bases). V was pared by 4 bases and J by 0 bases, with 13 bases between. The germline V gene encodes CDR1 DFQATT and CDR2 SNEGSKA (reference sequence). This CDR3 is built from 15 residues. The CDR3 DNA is TGCAGTGCTAAGCGGGGGGGCTATAGCAATCAGCCCCAGCATTTT. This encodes CSAKRGGYSNQPQHF.

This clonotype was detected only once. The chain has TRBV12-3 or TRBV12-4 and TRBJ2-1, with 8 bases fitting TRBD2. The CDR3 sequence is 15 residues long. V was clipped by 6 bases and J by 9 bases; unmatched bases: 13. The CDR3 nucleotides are TGTGCCAGCAGCAACGCCGGGACTAGAGGGGGTGAGCAGTTCTTC. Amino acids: CASSNAGTRGGEQFF.

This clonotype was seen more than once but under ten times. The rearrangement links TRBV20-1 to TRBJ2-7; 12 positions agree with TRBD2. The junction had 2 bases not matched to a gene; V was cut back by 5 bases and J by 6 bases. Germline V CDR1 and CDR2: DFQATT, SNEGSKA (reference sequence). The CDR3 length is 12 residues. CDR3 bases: TGCAGTGCTGGGACTAGCGGGCGCGAGCAGTACTTC. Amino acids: CSAGTSGREQYF.

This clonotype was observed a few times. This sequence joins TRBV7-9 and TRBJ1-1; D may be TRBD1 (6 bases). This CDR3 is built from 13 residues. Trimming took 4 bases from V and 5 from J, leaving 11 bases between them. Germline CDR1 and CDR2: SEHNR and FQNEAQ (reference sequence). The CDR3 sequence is CASSYPGVTEAFF. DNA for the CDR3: TGTGCCAGCAGCTACCCAGGGGTAACTGAAGCTTTCTTT.

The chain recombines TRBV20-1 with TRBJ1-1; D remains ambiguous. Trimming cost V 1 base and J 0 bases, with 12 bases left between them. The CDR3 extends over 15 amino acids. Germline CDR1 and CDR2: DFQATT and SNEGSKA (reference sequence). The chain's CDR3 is CSARVHEAMNTEAFF. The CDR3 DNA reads TGCAGTGCTAGAGTACACGAAGCCATGAACACTGAAGCTTTCTTT.